The 21 T cell receptor beta chains below all came from one sample that was sequenced in a study of blood T cell repertoires in COVID-19. The repertoire was sequenced with immunoSEQ multiplex PCR; TCRdb's copy has only in-frame clones and lacks some. The data hold around 180,000 clones, with around 85% observed a single time. The sample consisted of peripheral blood. These receptors were collected from a man in his sixties with acute or convalescent COVID-19.

The chain couples TRBV7-9 to TRBJ2-2; 9 bases map to TRBD2. V trimming: 5 bases; J trimming: 3 bases; junction bases outside the gene matches: 4. The germline V gene encodes CDR1 SEHNR and CDR2 FQNEAQ (reference sequence). The CDR3 contains 15 residues. The CDR3: CASSRGTSHTGELFF. CDR3 sequence (DNA): TGTGCCAGCAGCCGCGGGACTAGCCACACCGGGGAGCTGTTTTTT.

The CDR3 here is CAWSRSRSRGAFF. CDR3 sequence (DNA): TGTGCCTGGAGCCGATCTCGATCAAGAGGAGCTTTCTTT. V gene TRBV30 combines with J gene TRBJ1-1; D unresolved. Trimming shortened V by 3 bases and J by 10 bases, and 18 bases separated the two germline ends. The CDR3 is 13 amino acids. Germline V CDR1 and CDR2: GTSNPN, SVGIG (reference sequence).

CDR3 nucleotides: TGCGCCAGCAGCCAACCCGGGACAGCTAACTATGGCTACACCTTC. Translating gives CASSQPGTANYGYTF. V is TRBV4-1 and J is TRBJ1-2; the match to TRBD1 covers 7 bases. The V segment lost 2 bases and the J segment 0 bases; nucleotides outside the gene matches: 3. The germline V gene has CDR1 MGHRA and CDR2 YSYEKL. CDR3 length equals 15 residues.

The chain has TRBV7-3 and TRBJ2-1; 13 bases map to TRBD2. Per germline, CDR1 SGHTA and CDR2 FQGTGA. This CDR3 has 18 residues. J gave up 3 bases and V 6 bases, and 11 bases lay outside the gene matches. The DNA for the CDR3 is TGTGCCAGCAGTCGACGACCGGGACTAGCGGGGATCTACAATGAGCAGTTCTTC. It yields the protein CASSRRPGLAGIYNEQFF.

V and J are TRBV5-1 and TRBJ1-3; D gene unclear. The CDR3 covers 15 residues. Germline CDR1 and CDR2: SGHRS and YFSETQ. V lost 5 bases and J lost 0, with 12 bases in between. The CDR3 nucleotides read TGCGCCAGCAGACCCAGTATAAGCTCTGGAAACACCATATATTTT. It translates to CASRPSISSGNTIYF.

V gene TRBV7-9 combines with J gene TRBJ2-1, with 8 bases fitting TRBD1. Trimming at V came to 5 bases and at J to 2 bases, leaving 8 bases not matched to a gene. The CDR3 has 16 amino acids. Germline values: CDR1 SEHNR, CDR2 FQNEAQ (reference sequence). CDR3 DNA sequence: TGTGCCAGCAGCGCCTTAGACAGGGGTACCTACAATGAGCAGTTCTTC. It translates to CASSALDRGTYNEQFF.

V is TRBV2 and J is TRBJ1-2; no reliable D call. Germline CDR1 is SNHLY and CDR2 is FYNNEI. CDR3 length: 10 amino acids. V lost 4 bases, J lost 7 bases, and 4 bases lay in between. The chain's CDR3 is CASSGPGYTF. Written as DNA, the CDR3 is TGTGCCAGCAGTGGGCCTGGCTACACCTTC. Full variable domain (outside the CDR3, taken from reference TRBV2 and TRBJ1-2): EPEVTQTPSHQVTQMGQEVILRCVPISNHLYFYWYRQILGQKVEFLVSFYNNEISEKSEIFDDQFSVERPDGSNFTLKIRSTKLEDSAMYFCASSGPGYTFGSGTRLTVV.

V gene TRBV7-8 combines with J gene TRBJ1-3; no reliable D call. CDR3 length: 15 residues. The V end lost 1 base, the J end lost 0 bases, and 7 bases lay between the germline ends. Per the germline V gene, CDR1 is SGHVS and CDR2 is FQNEAQ. CDR3 residues: CASSLVQSSGNTIYF. In DNA form, the CDR3 reads TGTGCCAGCAGCTTAGTACAGAGCTCTGGAAACACCATATATTTT. Full variable domain (remainder filled in from reference TRBV7-8 and TRBJ1-3): GAGVSQSPRYKVAKRGQDVALRCDPISGHVSLFWYQQALGQGPEFLTYFQNEAQLDKSGLPSDRFFAERPEGSVSTLKIQRTQQEDSAVYLCASSLVQSSGNTIYFGEGSWLTVV.

The table lists this clone with a few counts. CDR3 DNA: TGTGCCAGCAGGATTTCCGACAATACTGAAGCTTTCTTT. The encoded protein is CASRISDNTEAFF. The J gene is TRBJ1-1, the V gene TRBV12-3 or TRBV12-4; D unclear. Trimming took off 6 bases at V and 5 bases at J, with 13 bases between the two ends. CDR3 length: 13 amino acids.

This clone has only a few counts. V and J are TRBV28 and TRBJ1-4; no firm D call. CDR1 is MDHEN and CDR2 is SYDVKM in the germline V gene. V was clipped by 7 bases and J by 8 bases, with 8 bases between them. This CDR3 is 11 amino acids long. The CDR3 protein is CASTEKEKLFF. The CDR3 DNA reads TGTGCCAGCACGGAGAAAGAAAAACTGTTTTTT.

The chain uses TRBV4-3 and TRBJ2-1, with D maybe TRBD2 (7 bases). Germline CDR1 LGHNA, CDR2 YSLEER. The CDR3 runs 16 residues. Trimming shortened V by 0 bases and J by 2 bases, and 11 bases separated the two germline ends. CDR3 in DNA: TGCGCCAGCAGCCAAGAGTGGGGGGGCACCTACAATGAGCAGTTCTTC. This codes for CASSQEWGGTYNEQFF.

This clone was detected once. The chain joins TRBV28 to TRBJ2-7, with 11 bases identical to TRBD1. CDR1 and CDR2 (germline): MDHEN, SYDVKM. CDR3 size: 15 residues. The ends lost 4 bases at V and 2 bases at J; junction bases unmatched: 4. CDR3 sequence: CASSSPGQGAYEQYF. The DNA of the CDR3 is TGTGCCAGCAGTTCTCCGGGACAGGGGGCCTACGAGCAGTACTTC.

The chain joins TRBV11-2 to TRBJ2-2, with D uncertain. The germline V gene encodes CDR1 SGHAT and CDR2 FQNNGV. The V end lost 5 bases, the J end lost 6 bases, and 13 bases lay between the germline ends. This CDR3 is 14 amino acids long. The CDR3 coding sequence is TGTGCCAGCAGCCCTACCGAAGTACCCGGGGAGCTGTTTTTT. This translates into CASSPTEVPGELFF.

The CDR3 region has the DNA TGTGCCAGTTCCGGGACAGGGTATAATTCACCCCTCCACTTT. Its translation is CASSGTGYNSPLHF. The V gene is TRBV7-2, the J gene TRBJ1-6, with TRBD1 matching 9 bases. The germline V gene has CDR1 SGHTA and CDR2 FQGNSA. The junction had 4 bases not matched to a gene; V was cut back by 9 bases and J by 4 bases. The CDR3 covers 14 residues. Complete variable domain (other parts from reference TRBV7-2 and TRBJ1-6): GAGVSQSPSNKVTEKGKDVELRCDPISGHTALYWYRQSLGQGLEFLIYFQGNSAPDKSGLPSDRFSAERTGGSVSTLTIQRTQQEDSAVYLCASSGTGYNSPLHFGNGTRLTVT.

The chain combines TRBV6-2 or TRBV6-3 with TRBJ2-3, with TRBD2 identical over 7 bases. Germline V gene data show CDR1 as MNHEY and CDR2 as SVGEGT. The length of the CDR3 is 15 residues. With V trimmed by 5 bases and J by 0 bases, 5 bases remained unmatched. CDR3 protein: CASSNSGYSTDTQYF. The CDR3 DNA reads TGTGCCAGCAGTAATAGCGGGTACAGCACAGATACGCAGTATTTT.

This sequence joins TRBV19 and TRBJ2-5; no clear D. CDR1 and CDR2 from the germline V gene are LNHDA and SQIVND (reference sequence). Trimming pared 4 bases from V and 2 bases from J, leaving 14 bases between. The CDR3 extends over 15 amino acids. CDR3 amino acids: CASSSGAAAQETQYF. The DNA for the CDR3 is TGTGCCAGTAGTAGCGGTGCCGCCGCACAAGAGACCCAGTACTTC. The variable domain in full, completed from reference TRBV19 and TRBJ2-5, reads DGGITQSPKYLFRKEGQNVTLSCEQNLNHDAMYWYRQDPGQGLRLIYYSQIVNDFQKGDIAEGYSVSREKKESFPLTVTSAQKNPTAFYLCASSSGAAAQETQYFGPGTRLLVL.

This clone was picked up a small number of times. The V gene is TRBV12-3 or TRBV12-4, the J gene TRBJ2-7, with D maybe TRBD1 (6 bases). This CDR3 is 12 amino acids long. The V end was cut by 8 bases, the J end by 6 bases, with 14 bases between. CDR3 bases: TGTGCCAGCTGTCGGGACAACAGCGAGCAGTACTTC. Protein: CASCRDNSEQYF.

CDR3 DNA sequence: TGTGCCAGCAGCACACAGGGGAGTTTGGCCGGGGAGCTGTTTTTT. Translated, it gives CASSTQGSLAGELFF. The V and J genes are TRBV7-9 and TRBJ2-2, with 7 bases aligning to TRBD1. CDR1 and CDR2 (germline): SEHNR, FQNEAQ (reference sequence). This CDR3 has 15 amino acids. J was trimmed by 6 bases and V by 5 bases; bases with no gene match: 9. The variable domain in full, with the rest retrieved from reference TRBV7-9 and TRBJ2-2, is DTGVSQNPRHKITKRGQNVTFRCDPISEHNRLYWYRQTLGQGPEFLTYFQNEAQLEKSRLLSDRFSAERPKGSFSTLEIQRTEQGDSAMYLCASSTQGSLAGELFFGEGSRLTVL.

V is TRBV19 and J is TRBJ1-5, with 8 bases identical to TRBD1. The CDR3 is 15 amino acids. The germline CDR1 and CDR2 sequences are LNHDA and SQIVND (reference sequence). J was trimmed by 2 bases and V by 7 bases; bases with no gene match: 7. Written as DNA, the CDR3 is TGTGCCAGTATGCCCCCGGGACAGGGCAATCAGCCCCAGCATTTT. This gives the protein CASMPPGQGNQPQHF.

This sequence joins TRBV9 and TRBJ1-1; the match to TRBD1 covers 8 bases. This CDR3 region has 18 residues. V lost 4 bases to trimming and J lost 8 bases; unmatched junction nucleotides: 22. CDR1 is SGDLS and CDR2 is YYNGEE in the germline V gene. The CDR3 region is CASSMLEGTGGGPDEAFF. The CDR3 DNA reads as TGTGCCAGCAGCATGCTGGAAGGGACAGGAGGTGGCCCGGACGAAGCTTTCTTT.

The V and J genes are TRBV4-2 and TRBJ2-2, with TRBD2 matching 12 bases. CDR3 size: 17 residues. The V and J ends lost 1 base and 6 bases, in that order; junction bases with no gene match: 6. Germline assignment: CDR1 LGHNA and CDR2 YNFKEQ. Here the CDR3 DNA reads TGTGCCAGCAGCCAAGGGGCTAGCGGGAGGGGTTCCGGGGAGCTGTTTTTT. Translated, it gives CASSQGASGRGSGELFF.